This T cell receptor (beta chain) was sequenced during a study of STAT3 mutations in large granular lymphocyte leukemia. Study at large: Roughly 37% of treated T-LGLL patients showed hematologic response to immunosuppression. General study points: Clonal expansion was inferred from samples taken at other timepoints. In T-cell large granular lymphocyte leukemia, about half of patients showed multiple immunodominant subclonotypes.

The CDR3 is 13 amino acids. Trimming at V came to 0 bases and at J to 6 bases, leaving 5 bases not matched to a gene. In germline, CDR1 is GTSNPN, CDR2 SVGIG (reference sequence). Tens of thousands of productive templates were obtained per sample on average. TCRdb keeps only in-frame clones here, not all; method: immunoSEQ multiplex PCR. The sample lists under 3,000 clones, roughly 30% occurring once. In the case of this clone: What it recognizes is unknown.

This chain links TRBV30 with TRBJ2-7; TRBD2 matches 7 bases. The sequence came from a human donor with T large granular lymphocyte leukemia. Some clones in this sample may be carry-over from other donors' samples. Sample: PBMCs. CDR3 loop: CAWSVGREGEQYF. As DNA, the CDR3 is TGTGCCTGGAGTGTAGGGAGGGAGGGCGAGCAGTACTTC.